Shown below are 17 T cell receptor beta chains from a single sample sequenced in a study of shared clonotypes between healthy human individuals. Here immunoSEQ multiplex PCR was the method, and the copy in TCRdb shows in-frame clones only, minus some. The data show about 700,000 clones, about 74% seen once. Sequencing used memory CD4+ T cells sorted from blood. As for subset: CD45RA-negative fraction. These receptors were taken from a woman aged 30 to 39 in good health.

The chain joins TRBV4-1 to TRBJ1-1; D is unresolved. Trimming took off 3 bases at V and 0 bases at J, with 20 bases between the two ends. This CDR3 contains 18 residues. The germline V gene encodes CDR1 MGHRA and CDR2 YSYEKL. CDR3 sequence (DNA): TGCGCCAGCAGCCACATCAGACACTCACAGTTCATGAACACTGAAGCTTTCTTT. Protein product: CASSHIRHSQFMNTEAFF.

V gene TRBV9 combines with J gene TRBJ1-4; D may be TRBD1 (5 bases). V gave up 7 bases and J gave up 5 bases, with 15 bases separating them. The CDR3 totals 14 residues. The germline V gene has CDR1 SGDLS and CDR2 YYNGEE. CDR3 protein: CASAGGRGNEKLFF. The CDR3 coding sequence is TGTGCCAGCGCCGGTGGTAGGGGAAATGAAAAACTGTTTTTT.

The chain is built from TRBV28 and TRBJ2-7; 7 bases are a match to TRBD1. V dropped 9 bases and J dropped 1; count of bases not matched to a gene: 6. The CDR3 has 13 residues. Germline values: CDR1 MDHEN, CDR2 SYDVKM. DNA of the CDR3: TGTGCCAGTCGTCCGGGACAGTCCTACGAGCAGTACTTC. Protein sequence: CASRPGQSYEQYF. Full variable domain (remainder filled in from reference TRBV28 and TRBJ2-7): DVKVTQSSRYLVKRTGEKVFLECVQDMDHENMFWYRQDPGLGLRLIYFSYDVKMKEKGDIPEGYSVSREKKERFSLILESASTNQTSMYLCASRPGQSYEQYFGPGTRLTVT.

This rearrangement joins TRBV5-1 to TRBJ1-1, with D unclear. Germline CDR1 reads SGHRS; CDR2 reads YFSETQ. Trimming left V 0 bases short and J 2 bases short, with 17 bases between. The CDR3 is 17 residues long. CDR3 residues: CASSLAPGDSFNTEAFF. The CDR3 DNA reads TGCGCCAGCAGCTTGGCCCCGGGTGATTCCTTTAACACTGAAGCTTTCTTT.

This clone has ten or more counts. This chain links TRBV7-6 with TRBJ1-3; D might be TRBD1 (6 bases). Germline CDR1 SGHVS, CDR2 FNYEAQ. This CDR3 is built from 15 residues. V lost 4 bases to trimming and J lost 4 bases, with 14 bases between them. CDR3 sequence (DNA): TGTGCCAGCAGCTCCTATACAGGGAAGGGAAACACCATATATTTT. Amino acid sequence: CASSSYTGKGNTIYF.

This chain links TRBV28 with TRBJ1-1, with 7 nucleotides matching TRBD1. The V and J ends lost 7 bases and 5 bases, in that order; junction bases with no gene match: 13. The CDR3 loop spans 15 amino acids. In germline, CDR1 is MDHEN, CDR2 SYDVKM. The CDR3 nucleotides read TGTGCCAGCATCCCCCAGGAGGGGGCTCGGACTGAAGCTTTCTTT. As protein: CASIPQEGARTEAFF.

This clone was picked up one time. The chain recombines TRBV5-1 with TRBJ2-3; the D is unclear. Germline CDR1 is SGHRS and CDR2 is YFSETQ. This CDR3 spans 16 amino acids. V lost 0 bases, J lost 1 base, and 12 bases lay in between. CDR3 sequence reads: CASSLARKLGTDTQYF. In DNA form, the CDR3 reads TGCGCCAGCAGCTTGGCTCGCAAACTGGGCACAGATACGCAGTATTTT. Supplemented by reference TRBV5-1 and TRBJ2-3, the full variable domain reads KAGVTQTPRYLIKTRGQQVTLSCSPISGHRSVSWYQQTPGQGLQFLFEYFSETQRNKGNFPGRFSGRQFSNSRSEMNVSTLELGDSALYLCASSLARKLGTDTQYFGPGTRLTVL.

Comment on this clone: Other DNA sequences in this specimen translate into the identical CDR3. The chain employs TRBV5-1 and TRBJ2-1; D possibly corresponds to TRBD2 (6 bases). Trimming removed 2 bases at V and 4 bases at J, with 10 bases between. From germline, CDR1 is SGHRS and CDR2 YFSETQ. The CDR3 covers 14 residues. CDR3 coding DNA: TGCGCCAGCAGCTTATCCGGGGGATACAATGAGCAGTTCTTC. It yields the protein CASSLSGGYNEQFF. Full variable domain (outside the CDR3, taken from reference TRBV5-1 and TRBJ2-1): KAGVTQTPRYLIKTRGQQVTLSCSPISGHRSVSWYQQTPGQGLQFLFEYFSETQRNKGNFPGRFSGRQFSNSRSEMNVSTLELGDSALYLCASSLSGGYNEQFFGPGTRLTVL.

The genes are TRBV30 and TRBJ1-2, with TRBD1 matching 10 bases. CDR3 length: 16 residues. Trimming at V came to 2 bases and at J to 4 bases, leaving 10 bases not matched to a gene. Germline CDR1 GTSNPN, CDR2 SVGIG (reference sequence). For the CDR3, the DNA is TGTGCCTGGAGTCTGGCAGGGGACAGGGGAGGCTATGGCTACACCTTC. This encodes CAWSLAGDRGGYGYTF. Full variable domain (outside the CDR3, taken from reference TRBV30 and TRBJ1-2): SQTIHQWPATLVQPVGSPLSLECTVEGTSNPNLYWYRQAAGRGLQLLFYSVGIGQISSEVPQNLSASRPQDRQFILSSKKLLLSDSGFYLCAWSLAGDRGGYGYTFGSGTRLTVV.

This clone has just a few counts. The sample contains more than one DNA sequence encoding this CDR3. The CDR3 region has the DNA TGTGCCAGCACTGACAGGGCCGACTGGGAGCTGTTTTTT. Translating it yields CASTDRADWELFF. V is TRBV28 and J is TRBJ2-2, with 7 bases aligning to TRBD1. The trim removed 7 bases at V and 9 bases at J, leaving 8 bases unmatched. The CDR3 is 13 residues long. CDR1 and CDR2 from the germline V gene are MDHEN and SYDVKM.

The chain couples TRBV19 to TRBJ1-5; no firm D call. V was cut by 3 bases and J by 0 bases, with 12 bases left in between. The CDR3 has 16 amino acids. The germline CDR1 and CDR2 sequences are LNHDA and SQIVND (reference sequence). CDR3 sequence reads: CASSMYGGDSNQPQHF. The CDR3 coding sequence is TGTGCCAGTAGTATGTATGGCGGGGATAGCAATCAGCCCCAGCATTTT.

The V gene is TRBV6-1, the J gene TRBJ2-7, with 11 bases lining up with TRBD2. The V segment lost 1 base and the J segment 3 bases; nucleotides outside the gene matches: 5. The CDR3 totals 16 residues. Germline values: CDR1 MNHNS, CDR2 SASEGT. The CDR3 sequence is CASSEVAGGPGYEQYF. The CDR3 DNA is TGTGCCAGCAGTGAAGTAGCGGGAGGGCCTGGCTACGAGCAGTACTTC.

The rearrangement uses TRBV28 and TRBJ1-5; 8 nucleotides match TRBD1. The CDR3 spans 15 residues. With 6 bases clipped from V and 1 base from J, the junction kept 5 bases outside the gene matches. Germline values: CDR1 MDHEN, CDR2 SYDVKM. The chain's CDR3 is CASSKTGGSNQPQHF. The CDR3 nucleotides are TGTGCCAGCAGCAAAACAGGGGGGAGCAATCAGCCCCAGCATTTT.

This chain uses TRBV15 with TRBJ2-7; 7 bases fit TRBD1. The V and J ends lost 4 bases and 4 bases, in that order; junction bases with no gene match: 10. This CDR3 contains 15 residues. Germline lookup yields CDR1 LNHNV and CDR2 YYDKDF (reference sequence). CDR3 amino acids: CATSKGGVRVYEQYF. DNA for the CDR3: TGTGCCACCAGCAAAGGGGGCGTAAGAGTATACGAGCAGTACTTC.

The chain carries TRBV10-1 and TRBJ2-3, with a tentative D call TRBD2 (6 bases). This CDR3 contains 15 residues. Germline CDR1 WNHNN, CDR2 SYGVQD (reference sequence). Between the trimmed V and J ends, which lost 3 bases and 1 base, there was a span of 11 bases. The CDR3 here is CASSDGGGGTDTQYF. The CDR3 nucleotides read TGCGCCAGCAGTGACGGGGGTGGGGGCACAGATACGCAGTATTTT.

The chain has TRBV18 and TRBJ2-7, with D maybe TRBD1 (5 bases). The CDR3 totals 13 residues. V dropped 3 bases and J dropped 7 bases, with 13 bases sitting between them. Germline values: CDR1 KGHSH, CDR2 LQKENI. CDR3 sequence: CASSPDTSREQYF. In DNA form, the CDR3 reads TGTGCCAGCTCACCGGACACCTCGCGGGAGCAGTACTTC.

This sequence joins TRBV29-1 and TRBJ2-7; 10 positions agree with TRBD2. V lost 6 bases, J lost 4 bases, and 12 bases stayed unmatched. The CDR3 has 15 residues. The V gene's germline CDR1 is SQVTM and CDR2 ANQGSEA. The CDR3 loop is CSVRRSSGGNYEQYF. The CDR3 coding sequence is TGCAGCGTAAGAAGGTCTAGCGGGGGAAATTACGAGCAGTACTTC.